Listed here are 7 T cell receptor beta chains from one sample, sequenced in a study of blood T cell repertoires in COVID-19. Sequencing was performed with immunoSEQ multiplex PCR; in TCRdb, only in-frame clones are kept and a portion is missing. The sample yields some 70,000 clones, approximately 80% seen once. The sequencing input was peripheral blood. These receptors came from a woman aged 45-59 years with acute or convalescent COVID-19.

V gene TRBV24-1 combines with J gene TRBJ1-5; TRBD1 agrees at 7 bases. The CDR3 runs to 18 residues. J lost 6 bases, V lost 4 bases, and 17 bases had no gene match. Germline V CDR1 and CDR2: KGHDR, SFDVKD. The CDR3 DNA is TGTGCCACCAGTGAGAGGCTCCCGGGCAGGGGGAGAGCTCAGCCCCAGCATTTT. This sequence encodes CATSERLPGRGRAQPQHF.

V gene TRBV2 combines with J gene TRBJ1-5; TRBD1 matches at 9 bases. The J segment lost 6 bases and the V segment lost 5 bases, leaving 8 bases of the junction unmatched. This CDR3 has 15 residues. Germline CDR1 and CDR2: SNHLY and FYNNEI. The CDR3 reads CASSPNTGGSQPQHF. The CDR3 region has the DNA TGTGCCAGCAGTCCAAATACAGGGGGCTCTCAGCCCCAGCATTTT.

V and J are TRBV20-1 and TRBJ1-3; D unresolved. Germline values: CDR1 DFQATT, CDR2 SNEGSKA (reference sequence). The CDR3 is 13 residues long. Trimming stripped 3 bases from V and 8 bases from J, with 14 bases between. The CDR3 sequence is CSASKPPLDTIYF. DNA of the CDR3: TGCAGTGCTAGTAAGCCGCCGTTGGACACCATATATTTT.

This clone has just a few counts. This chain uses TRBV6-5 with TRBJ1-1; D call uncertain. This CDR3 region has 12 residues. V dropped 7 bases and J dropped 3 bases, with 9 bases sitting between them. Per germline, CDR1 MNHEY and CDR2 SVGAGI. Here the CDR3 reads CASNMIDTEAFF. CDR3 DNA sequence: TGTGCCAGCAATATGATAGACACTGAAGCTTTCTTT.

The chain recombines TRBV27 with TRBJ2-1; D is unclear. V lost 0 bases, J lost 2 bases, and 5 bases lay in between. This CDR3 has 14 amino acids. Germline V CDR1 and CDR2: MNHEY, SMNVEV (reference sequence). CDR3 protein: CASSLSLTYNEQFF. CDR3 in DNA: TGTGCCAGCAGTTTATCCCTAACCTACAATGAGCAGTTCTTC.

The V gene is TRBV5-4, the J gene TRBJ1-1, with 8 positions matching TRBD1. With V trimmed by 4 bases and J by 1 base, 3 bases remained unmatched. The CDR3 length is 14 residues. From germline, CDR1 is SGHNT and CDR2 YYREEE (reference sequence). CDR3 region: CASSVQGGNTEAFF. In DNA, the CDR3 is TGTGCCAGCAGCGTACAGGGGGGGAACACTGAAGCTTTCTTT. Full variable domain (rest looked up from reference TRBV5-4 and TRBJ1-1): ETGVTQSPTHLIKTRGQQVTLRCSSQSGHNTVSWYQQALGQGPQFIFQYYREEENGRGNFPPRFSGLQFPNYSSELNVNALELDDSALYLCASSVQGGNTEAFFGQGTRLTVV.

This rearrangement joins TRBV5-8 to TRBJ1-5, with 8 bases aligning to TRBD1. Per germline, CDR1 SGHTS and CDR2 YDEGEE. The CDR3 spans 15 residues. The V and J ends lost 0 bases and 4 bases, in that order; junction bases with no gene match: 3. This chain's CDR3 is CASSLAGGPNQPQHF. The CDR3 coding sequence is TGTGCCAGCAGCTTGGCAGGGGGCCCAAATCAGCCCCAGCATTTT.